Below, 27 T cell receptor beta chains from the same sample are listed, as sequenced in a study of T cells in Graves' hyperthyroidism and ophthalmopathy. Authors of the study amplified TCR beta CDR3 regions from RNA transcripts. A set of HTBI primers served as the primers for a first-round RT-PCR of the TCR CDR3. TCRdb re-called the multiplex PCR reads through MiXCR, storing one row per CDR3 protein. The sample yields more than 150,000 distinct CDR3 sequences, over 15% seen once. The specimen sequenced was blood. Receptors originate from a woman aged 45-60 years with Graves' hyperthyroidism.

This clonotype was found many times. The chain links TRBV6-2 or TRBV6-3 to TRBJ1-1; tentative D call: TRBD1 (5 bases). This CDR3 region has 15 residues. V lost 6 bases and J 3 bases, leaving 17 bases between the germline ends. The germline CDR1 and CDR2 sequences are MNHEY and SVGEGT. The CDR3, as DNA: TGTGCCAGCAGCCCCGGGACCTCATTGGACACTGAAGCTTTCTTT. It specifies CASSPGTSLDTEAFF.

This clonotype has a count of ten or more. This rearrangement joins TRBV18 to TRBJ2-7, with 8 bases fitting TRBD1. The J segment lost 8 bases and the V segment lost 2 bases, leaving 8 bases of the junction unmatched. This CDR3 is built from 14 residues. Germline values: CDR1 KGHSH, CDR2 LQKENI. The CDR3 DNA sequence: TGTGCCAGCTCACCATCTGGACAGGGAAGGCAGCAGTACTTC. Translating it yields CASSPSGQGRQQYF.

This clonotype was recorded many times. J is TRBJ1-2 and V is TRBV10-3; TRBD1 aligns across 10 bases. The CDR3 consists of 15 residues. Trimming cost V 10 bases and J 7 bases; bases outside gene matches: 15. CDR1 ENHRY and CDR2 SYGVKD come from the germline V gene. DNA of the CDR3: TGTGCCACCACTCATGTCGGACAGGGGGTTGGTGGCTACACCTTC. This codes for CATTHVGQGVGGYTF.

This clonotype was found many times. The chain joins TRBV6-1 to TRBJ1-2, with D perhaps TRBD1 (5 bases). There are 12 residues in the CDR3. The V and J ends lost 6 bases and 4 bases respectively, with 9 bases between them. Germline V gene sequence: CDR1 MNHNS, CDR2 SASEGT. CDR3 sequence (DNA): TGTGCCAGCAGCTGGGGGGTCTATGGCTACACCTTC. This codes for CASSWGVYGYTF.

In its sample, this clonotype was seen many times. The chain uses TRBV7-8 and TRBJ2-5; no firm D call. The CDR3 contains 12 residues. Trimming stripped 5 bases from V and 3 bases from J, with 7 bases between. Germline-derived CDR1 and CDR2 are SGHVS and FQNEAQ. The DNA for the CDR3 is TGTGCCAGCAGCCCTATCAAAGAGACCCAGTACTTC. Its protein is CASSPIKETQYF.

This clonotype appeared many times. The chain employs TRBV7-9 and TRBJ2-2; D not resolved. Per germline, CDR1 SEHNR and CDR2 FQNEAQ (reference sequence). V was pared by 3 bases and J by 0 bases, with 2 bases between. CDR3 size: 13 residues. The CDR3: CASSFSNTGELFF. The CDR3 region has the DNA TGTGCCAGCAGCTTTTCGAACACCGGGGAGCTGTTTTTT.

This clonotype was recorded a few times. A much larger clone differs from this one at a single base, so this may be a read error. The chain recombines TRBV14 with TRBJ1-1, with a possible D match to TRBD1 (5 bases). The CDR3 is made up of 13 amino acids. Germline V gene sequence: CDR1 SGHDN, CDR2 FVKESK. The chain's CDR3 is CANSQRQLTEAFF. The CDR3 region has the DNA TGTGCCAACAGCCAACGACAGCTCACTGAAGCTTTCTTT.

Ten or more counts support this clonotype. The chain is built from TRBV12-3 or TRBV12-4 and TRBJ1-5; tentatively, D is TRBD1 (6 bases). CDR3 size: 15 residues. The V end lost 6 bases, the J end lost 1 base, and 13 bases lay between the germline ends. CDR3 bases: TGTGCCAGCAGCACACAGGGAAAAAGCAATCAGCCCCAGCATTTT. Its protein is CASSTQGKSNQPQHF.

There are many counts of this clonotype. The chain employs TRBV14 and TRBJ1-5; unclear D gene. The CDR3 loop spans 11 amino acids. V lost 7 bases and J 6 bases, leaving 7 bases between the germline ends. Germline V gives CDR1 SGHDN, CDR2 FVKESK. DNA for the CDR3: TGTGCCAGCACCGAGGGTCAGCCCCAGCATTTT. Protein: CASTEGQPQHF.

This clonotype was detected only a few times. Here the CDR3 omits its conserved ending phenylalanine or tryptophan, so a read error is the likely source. CDR3 nucleotides: TGCGCCAGCAGTGATGTGAACCCCAATCAGCCCCAGCATTCT. This encodes CASSDVNPNQPQHS. V gene TRBV10-2 combines with J gene TRBJ1-5; D gene uncertain. This CDR3 comprises 14 residues. Trimming pared 3 bases from V and 3 bases from J, leaving 9 bases between. Germline CDR1 WSHSY, CDR2 SAAADI.

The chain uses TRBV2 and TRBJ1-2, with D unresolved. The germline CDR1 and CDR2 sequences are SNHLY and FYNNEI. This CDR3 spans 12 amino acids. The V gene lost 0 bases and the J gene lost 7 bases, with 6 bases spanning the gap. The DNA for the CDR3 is TGTGCCAGCAGTGAAGCGCTGTCTGGCTACACCTTC. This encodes CASSEALSGYTF.

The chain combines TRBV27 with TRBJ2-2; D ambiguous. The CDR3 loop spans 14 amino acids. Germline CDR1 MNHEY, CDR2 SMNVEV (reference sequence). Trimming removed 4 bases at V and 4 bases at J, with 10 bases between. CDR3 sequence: CASSSIDVTGELFF. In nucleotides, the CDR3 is TGTGCCAGCAGTTCGATCGACGTCACCGGGGAGCTGTTTTTT.

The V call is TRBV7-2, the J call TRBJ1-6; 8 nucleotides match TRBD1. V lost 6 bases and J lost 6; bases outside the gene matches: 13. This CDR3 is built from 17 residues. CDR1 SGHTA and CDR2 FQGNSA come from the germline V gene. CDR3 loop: CASRDDRGKWINSPLHF. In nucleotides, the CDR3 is TGTGCCAGCAGGGACGACAGGGGAAAATGGATTAATTCACCCCTCCACTTT.

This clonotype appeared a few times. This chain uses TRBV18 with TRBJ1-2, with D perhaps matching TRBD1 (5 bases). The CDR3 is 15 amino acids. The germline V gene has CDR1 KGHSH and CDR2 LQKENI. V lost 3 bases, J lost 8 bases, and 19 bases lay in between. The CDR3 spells CASSPDLSGVEGYTF. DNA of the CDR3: TGTGCCAGCTCACCGGATCTTTCGGGGGTAGAAGGCTACACCTTC.

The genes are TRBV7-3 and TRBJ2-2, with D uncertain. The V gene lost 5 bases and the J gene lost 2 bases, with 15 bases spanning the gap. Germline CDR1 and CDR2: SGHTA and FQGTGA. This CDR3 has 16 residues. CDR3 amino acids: CASSPRALSNTGELFF. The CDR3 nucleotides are TGTGCCAGCAGCCCACGGGCACTATCAAACACCGGGGAGCTGTTTTTT.

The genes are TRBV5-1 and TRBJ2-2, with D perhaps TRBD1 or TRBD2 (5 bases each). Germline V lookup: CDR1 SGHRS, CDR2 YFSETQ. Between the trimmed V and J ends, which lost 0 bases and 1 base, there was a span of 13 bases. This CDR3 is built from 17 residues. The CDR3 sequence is CASSLGRGTLNTGELFF. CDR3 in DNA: TGCGCCAGCAGCTTGGGAAGAGGGACCTTGAACACCGGGGAGCTGTTTTTT.

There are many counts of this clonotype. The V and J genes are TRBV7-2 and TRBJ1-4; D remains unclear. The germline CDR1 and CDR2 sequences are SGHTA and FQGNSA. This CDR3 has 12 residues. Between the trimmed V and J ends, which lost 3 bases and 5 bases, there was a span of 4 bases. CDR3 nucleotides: TGTGCCAGCAGCTTCGCGAATGAAAAACTGTTTTTT. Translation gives CASSFANEKLFF. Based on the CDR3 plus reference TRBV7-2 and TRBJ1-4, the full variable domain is GAGVSQSPSNKVTEKGKDVELRCDPISGHTALYWYRQSLGQGLEFLIYFQGNSAPDKSGLPSDRFSAERTGGSVSTLTIQRTQQEDSAVYLCASSFANEKLFFGSGTQLSVL.

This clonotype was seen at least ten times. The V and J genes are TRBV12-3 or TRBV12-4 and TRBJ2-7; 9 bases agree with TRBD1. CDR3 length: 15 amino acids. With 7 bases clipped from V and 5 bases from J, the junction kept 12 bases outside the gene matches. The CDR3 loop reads CASTRLTGGHDEQYF. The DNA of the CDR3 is TGTGCCAGCACCCGGTTGACAGGGGGTCACGACGAGCAGTACTTC.

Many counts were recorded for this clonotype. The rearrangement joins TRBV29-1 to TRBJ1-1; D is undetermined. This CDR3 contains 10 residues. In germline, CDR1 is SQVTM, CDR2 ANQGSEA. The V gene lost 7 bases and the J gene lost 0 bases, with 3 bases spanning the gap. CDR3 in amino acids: CSALNTEAFF. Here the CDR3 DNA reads TGCAGCGCACTGAACACTGAAGCTTTCTTT.

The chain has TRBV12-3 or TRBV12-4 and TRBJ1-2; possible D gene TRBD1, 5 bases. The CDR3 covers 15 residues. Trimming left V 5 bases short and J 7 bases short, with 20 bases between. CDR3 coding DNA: TGTGCCAGCAGTCCTACGGGGGTGGGGCGGAGTGGCTACACCTTC. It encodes CASSPTGVGRSGYTF.

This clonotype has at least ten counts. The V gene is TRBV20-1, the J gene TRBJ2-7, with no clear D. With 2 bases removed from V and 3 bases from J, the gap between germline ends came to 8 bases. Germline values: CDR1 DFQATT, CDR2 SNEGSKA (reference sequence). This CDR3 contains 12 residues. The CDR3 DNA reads TGCAGTGCTAGATCGGCCAACTACGAGCAGTACTTC. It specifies CSARSANYEQYF.

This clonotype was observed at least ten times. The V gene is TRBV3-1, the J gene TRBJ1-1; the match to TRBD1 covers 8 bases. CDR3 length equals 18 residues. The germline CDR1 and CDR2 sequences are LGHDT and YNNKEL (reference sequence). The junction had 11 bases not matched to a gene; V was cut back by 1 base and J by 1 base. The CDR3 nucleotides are TGTGCCAGCAGCCAAGGATGGAGGACAGGGTTACGGAACACTGAAGCTTTCTTT. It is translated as CASSQGWRTGLRNTEAFF.

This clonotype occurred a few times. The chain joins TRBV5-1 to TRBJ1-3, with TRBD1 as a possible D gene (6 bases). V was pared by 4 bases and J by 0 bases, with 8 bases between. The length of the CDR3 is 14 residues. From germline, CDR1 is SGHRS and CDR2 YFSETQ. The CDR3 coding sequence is TGCGCCAGCAGCACGGACAGCTCTGGAAACACCATATATTTT. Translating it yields CASSTDSSGNTIYF.

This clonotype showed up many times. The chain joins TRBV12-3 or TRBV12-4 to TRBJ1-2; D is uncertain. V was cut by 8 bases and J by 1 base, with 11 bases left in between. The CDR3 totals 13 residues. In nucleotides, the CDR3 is TGTGCCAGCGGACGAACAGTTAACTATGGCTACACCTTC. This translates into CASGRTVNYGYTF.

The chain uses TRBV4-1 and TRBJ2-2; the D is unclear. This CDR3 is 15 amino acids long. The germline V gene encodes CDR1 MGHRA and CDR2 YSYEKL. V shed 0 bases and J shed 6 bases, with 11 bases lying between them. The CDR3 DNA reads TGCGCCAGCAGCCAAGAGTGGCAGGCTGCCGGGGAGCTGTTTTTT. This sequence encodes CASSQEWQAAGELFF.

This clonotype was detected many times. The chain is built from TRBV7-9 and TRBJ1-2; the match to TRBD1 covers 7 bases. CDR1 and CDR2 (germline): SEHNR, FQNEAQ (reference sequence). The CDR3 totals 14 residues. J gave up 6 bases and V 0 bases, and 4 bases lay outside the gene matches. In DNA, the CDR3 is TGTGCCAGCAGCTTAGCCGACAGGGACCATGGCTACACCTTC. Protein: CASSLADRDHGYTF.

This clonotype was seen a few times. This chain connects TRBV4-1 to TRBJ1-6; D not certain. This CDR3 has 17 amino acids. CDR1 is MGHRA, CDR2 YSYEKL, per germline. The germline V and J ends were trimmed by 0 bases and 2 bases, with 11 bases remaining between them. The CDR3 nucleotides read TGCGCCAGCAGCCAAGATATTGGGCCTCCCTATAATTCACCCCTCCACTTT. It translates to CASSQDIGPPYNSPLHF.